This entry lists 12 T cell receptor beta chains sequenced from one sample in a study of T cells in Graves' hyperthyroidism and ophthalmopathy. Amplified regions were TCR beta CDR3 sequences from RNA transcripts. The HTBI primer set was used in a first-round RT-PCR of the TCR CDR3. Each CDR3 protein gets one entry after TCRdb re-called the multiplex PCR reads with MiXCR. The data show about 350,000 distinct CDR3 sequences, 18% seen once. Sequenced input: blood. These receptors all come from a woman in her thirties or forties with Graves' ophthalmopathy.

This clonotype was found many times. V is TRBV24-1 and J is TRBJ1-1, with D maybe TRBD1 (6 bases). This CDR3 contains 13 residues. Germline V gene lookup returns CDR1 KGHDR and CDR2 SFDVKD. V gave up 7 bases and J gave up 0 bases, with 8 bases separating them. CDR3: CATRTGLNTEAFF. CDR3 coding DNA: TGTGCCACCAGGACAGGTTTGAACACTGAAGCTTTCTTT.

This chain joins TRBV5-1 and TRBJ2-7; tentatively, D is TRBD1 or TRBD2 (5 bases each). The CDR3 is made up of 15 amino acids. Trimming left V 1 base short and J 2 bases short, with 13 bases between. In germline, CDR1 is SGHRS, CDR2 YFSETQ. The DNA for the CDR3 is TGCGCCAGCAGCTTGTACCCAGGGACCGCCTACGAGCAGTACTTC. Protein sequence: CASSLYPGTAYEQYF.

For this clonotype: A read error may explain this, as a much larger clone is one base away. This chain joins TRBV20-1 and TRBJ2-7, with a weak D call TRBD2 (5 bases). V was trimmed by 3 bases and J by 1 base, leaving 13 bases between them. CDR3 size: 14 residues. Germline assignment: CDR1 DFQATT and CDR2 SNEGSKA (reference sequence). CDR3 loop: CSASPEGISYEQYF. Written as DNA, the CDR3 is TGCAGTGCTAGCCCCGAGGGTATTTCCTACGAGCAGTACTTC.

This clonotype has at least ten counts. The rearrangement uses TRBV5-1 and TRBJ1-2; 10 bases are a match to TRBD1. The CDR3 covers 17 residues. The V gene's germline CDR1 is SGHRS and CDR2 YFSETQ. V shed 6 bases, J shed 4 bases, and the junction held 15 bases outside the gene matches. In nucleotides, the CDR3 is TGCGCCAGCAATCCGTTTCGGGACAGGGGATCTCTCTATGGCTACACCTTC. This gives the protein CASNPFRDRGSLYGYTF.

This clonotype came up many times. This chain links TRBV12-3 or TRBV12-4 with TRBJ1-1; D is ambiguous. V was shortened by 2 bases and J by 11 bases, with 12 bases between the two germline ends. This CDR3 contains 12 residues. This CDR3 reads CASSLRWANAFF. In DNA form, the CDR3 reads TGTGCCAGCAGTTTACGGTGGGCGAATGCTTTCTTT.

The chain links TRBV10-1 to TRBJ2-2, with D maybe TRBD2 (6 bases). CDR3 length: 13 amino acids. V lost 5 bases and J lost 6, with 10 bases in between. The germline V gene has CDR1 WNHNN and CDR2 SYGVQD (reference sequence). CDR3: CASSTRLAGELFF. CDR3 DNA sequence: TGCGCCAGCAGTACACGACTAGCCGGGGAGCTGTTTTTT.

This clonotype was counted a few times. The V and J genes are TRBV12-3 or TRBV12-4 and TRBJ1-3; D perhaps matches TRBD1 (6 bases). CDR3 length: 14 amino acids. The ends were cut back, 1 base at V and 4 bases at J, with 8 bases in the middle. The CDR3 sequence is CASSLGRGGNTIYF. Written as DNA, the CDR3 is TGTGCCAGCAGTTTAGGCAGGGGAGGAAACACCATATATTTT.

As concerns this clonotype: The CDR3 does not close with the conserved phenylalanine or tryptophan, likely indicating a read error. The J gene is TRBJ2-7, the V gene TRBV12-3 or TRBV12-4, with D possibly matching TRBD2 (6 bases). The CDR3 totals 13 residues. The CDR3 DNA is TGTGCCAGCAGTTTGGGACTGACCTACGAACAGTACTAC. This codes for CASSLGLTYEQYY.

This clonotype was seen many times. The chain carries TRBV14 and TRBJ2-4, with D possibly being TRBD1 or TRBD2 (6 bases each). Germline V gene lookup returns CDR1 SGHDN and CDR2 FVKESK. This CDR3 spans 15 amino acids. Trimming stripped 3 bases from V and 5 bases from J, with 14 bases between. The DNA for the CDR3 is TGTGCCAGCAGCCATGAGTTTAGGGGGGAAAACATTCAGTACTTC. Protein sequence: CASSHEFRGENIQYF.

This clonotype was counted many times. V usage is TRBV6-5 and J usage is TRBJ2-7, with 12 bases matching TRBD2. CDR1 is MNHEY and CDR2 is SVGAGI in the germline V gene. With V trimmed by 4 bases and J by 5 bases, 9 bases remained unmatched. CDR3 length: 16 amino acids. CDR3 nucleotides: TGTGCCAGCAGTTCCCGACTAGCGGGAGATCTCCACGAGCAGTACTTC. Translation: CASSSRLAGDLHEQYF.

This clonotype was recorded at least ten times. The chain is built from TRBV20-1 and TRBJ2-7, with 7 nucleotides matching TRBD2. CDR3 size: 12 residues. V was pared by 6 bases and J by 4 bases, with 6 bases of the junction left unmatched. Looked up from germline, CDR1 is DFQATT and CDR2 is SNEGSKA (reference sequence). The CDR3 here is CSASREDYEQYF. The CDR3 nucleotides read TGCAGTGCGTCACGGGAGGATTACGAGCAGTACTTC.

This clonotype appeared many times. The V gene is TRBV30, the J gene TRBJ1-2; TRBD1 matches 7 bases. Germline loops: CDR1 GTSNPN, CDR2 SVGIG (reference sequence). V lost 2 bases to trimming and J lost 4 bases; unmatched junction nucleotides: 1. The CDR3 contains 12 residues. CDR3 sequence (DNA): TGTGCCTGGAGTACAGGGGTCTATGGCTACACCTTC. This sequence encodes CAWSTGVYGYTF.